The source of this T cell receptor beta chain is a study of radiation and T cells in renal cell carcinoma. The time point denotes: blood 4 weeks post-SBRT, at nephrectomy. Indicated treatment: 15 Gy SBRT to primary tumor, nephrectomy 4 weeks later. After SBRT, blood was collected at 2 and 4 weeks, plus baseline. Germline CDR1 and CDR2: LNHNV and YYDKDF (reference sequence). The CDR3 runs to 16 residues. The V gene lost 0 bases and the J gene lost 2 bases, with 11 bases spanning the gap. A word on this clone: The antigen remains undetermined.

Broader study findings: From baseline, blood top tumor clonotypes peaked at 2 weeks post-radiation.

Profiling relied on immunoSEQ multiplex PCR, and the TCRdb table lists in-frame clones only, not all of them. The sample holds around 180,000 clones, about nine tenths seen once. The sequencing here drew on blood, taken from a patient whose treatment included radiotherapy and nephrectomy. This sequence joins TRBV15 and TRBJ1-3; TRBD1 is a possible D gene (6 bases). This clonotype originated in a woman aged 45 to 65 with renal cell carcinoma. The CDR3 DNA follows: TGTGCCACCAGCAGAGAAGCGGGGGCCACTGGAAACACCATATATTTT. Protein: CATSREAGATGNTIYF.